These T cell receptor beta chains were read from a single sample in a study of blood T cell repertoires in COVID-19. Data came from immunoSEQ multiplex PCR; TCRdb stores just in-frame clones and leaves some out. The data show roughly 240,000 clones, 90% seen once. The sequencing input was PBMCs or T cells enriched from blood (not recorded which). These receptors were collected from a man aged 50-60 years who had been exposed to COVID-19. Both conserved end residues are part of each CDR3.

v_call | cdr3_aa
TRBV28 | CASSLTGWTEAFF
TRBV7-3 | CASSWRGANVLTF
TRBV11-3 | CASSSRTGWDPEAFF
TRBV28 | CASTLSGAYNEQFF
TRBV11-2 | CASSYSWLAGSGNTIYF
TRBV2 | CASIRTSGSNEQFF
TRBV7-5 | CARSPHFPGGNEKLFF
TRBV18 | CASSPLEGRRYGYTF
TRBV7-2 | CASSQSRGFSGNTIYF
TRBV2 | CASKLTGVAGNTIYF
TRBV3-1/TRBV3-2 | CASSLGTGGETQYF
TRBV7-3 | CASSPRTGETQYF
TRBV24-1 | CATSDFLGGGYTF
TRBV5-8 | CASSRRGGTEAFF
TRBV9 | CASSVEGDGVYGYTF
TRBV15 | CATSREGAPLGYTF
TRBV3-1/TRBV3-2 | CASSLRGSADTQYF
TRBV15 | CATSRPFQPQHF
TRBV7-9 | CASSTSGTGRGDTQYF
TRBV15 | CATQRGRSLGEKLFF
TRBV7-6 | CASSPYRGSGNTIYF
TRBV7-9 | CASSILGQGGTEAFF
TRBV6-1 | CASSDFERDGYTF
TRBV6-2/TRBV6-3 | CASSFLAFTMIEQFF
TRBV28 | CASSHRDRVSYNEQFF
TRBV11-1 | CASSSWDRGNYGYTF
TRBV11-2 | CASSLVGGANGELFF
TRBV18 | CASSPPQVGVYGYTF
TRBV7-7 | CASSPIQVAKNIQYF
TRBV5-5 | CASSLTVINKNIQYF
TRBV19 | CASSPGLQETQYF
TRBV19 | CASSVGHYSNQPQHF
TRBV5-5 | CASSFWSRTGGTGELFF
TRBV19 | CASSSGTPVFYGYTF
TRBV27 | CASRRDRELYGYTF
TRBV2 | CASSLTELNTEAFF
TRBV6-5 | CASSYSLQGYGYTF
TRBV11-2 | CASSLAGGDNEQFF
TRBV7-3 | CASSGDRGLGNQPQHF
TRBV7-9 | CASSLYDRHHSPLHF
TRBV28 | CASSFPSLNTIYF
TRBV7-3 | CASRKAGGQGEQFF
TRBV7-9 | CASSLNRVTPGNTIYF
TRBV19 | CASTRGLSGEKLFF
TRBV28 | CASSPNRRTPTSGSNTQYF
TRBV11-3 | CASGQRGGDEQFF
TRBV11-2 | CASSRGTGGGWGMNQPQHF
TRBV5-4 | CASSLRGVVNIQYF
TRBV6-5 | CASRSTAGVVGYTF
TRBV6-1 | CASNTGTGVYGYTF
TRBV5-1 | CASSLAKEGEQFF
TRBV28 | CASSPRPTSRPSTDTQYF
TRBV9 | CASSALTGPSSYEQYF
TRBV5-1 | CASSKQGTDKNIQYF
TRBV19 | CASRRTGQVGNQPQHF